Listed below are T cell receptor beta chains from one sample, sequenced in a study of shared clonotypes between healthy human individuals. Profiled with immunoSEQ multiplex PCR; TCRdb holds only in-frame clones, not every one. The repertoire holds fewer than 2.5 million clones, with 93% as singletons. Sequencing was done on a sample of naive CD4+ T cells from PBMCs. These receptors were collected from a man aged 18 to 29 in good health. Some clones in this sample may be carry-over from other donors' samples. Both conserved end residues are part of each CDR3. The size of a clone is reported for some rows only, either as once, few or many, or as a class for expanded clones.

clone size | V gene | CDR3 protein
. | TRBV20-1 | CSASRIGELFF
. | TRBV5-1 | CASSAGPGGNQPQHF
. | TRBV18 | CASSRSESVSQTEAFF
. | TRBV11-2 | CASSRIQDEQYF
. | TRBV28 | CASSFRRNNQPQHF
. | TRBV27 | CASSLFWTGGTGELFF
. | TRBV7-9 | CASSLGVDTQYF
. | TRBV27 | CASNPKDQPQHF
. | TRBV28 | CASRTIGTGNQPQHF
. | TRBV27 | CASSSPMTLRQESYTF
. | TRBV7-6 | CASSLTGTRGIYNEQFF
. | TRBV25-1 | CASSELSSGKGEQFF
. | TRBV6-5 | CASSYRSTEQPQHF
. | TRBV28 | CASRRPRGGAGYTF
. | TRBV13 | CASSRTPVNEKLFF
. | TRBV6-5 | CASSRQNSYEQYF
few | TRBV28 | CASRGTGNYGYTF
. | TRBV7-2 | CASSLSGYEQYF
. | TRBV28 | CASSLLRDRGLNTYEQYF
. | TRBV5-6 | CASSLDVAANSYNEQFF
. | TRBV7-2 | CASSRGLSSAQYF
. | TRBV27 | CATRNLGSQGEKLFF
. | TRBV2 | CASRERSSTGADQPQHF
. | TRBV5-1 | CASSLVGGPGTGELFF